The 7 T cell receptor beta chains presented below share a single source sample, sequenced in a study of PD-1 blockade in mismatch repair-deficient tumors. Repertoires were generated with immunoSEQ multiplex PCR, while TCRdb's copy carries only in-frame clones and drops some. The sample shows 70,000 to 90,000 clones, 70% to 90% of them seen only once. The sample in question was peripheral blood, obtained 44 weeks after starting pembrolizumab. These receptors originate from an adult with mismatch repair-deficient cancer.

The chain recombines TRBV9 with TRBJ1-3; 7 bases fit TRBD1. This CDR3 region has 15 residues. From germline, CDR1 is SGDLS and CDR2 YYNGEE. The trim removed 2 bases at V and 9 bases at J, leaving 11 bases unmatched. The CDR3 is CASSVSTGPDFTIYF. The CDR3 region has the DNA TGTGCCAGCAGCGTTTCGACAGGGCCTGACTTCACCATATATTTT.

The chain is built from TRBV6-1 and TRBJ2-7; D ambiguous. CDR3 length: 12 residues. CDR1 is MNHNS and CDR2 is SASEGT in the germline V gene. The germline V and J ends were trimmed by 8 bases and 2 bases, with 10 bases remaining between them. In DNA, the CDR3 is TGTGCCAGCGGCCCAGAGACCTACGAGCAGTACTTC. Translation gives CASGPETYEQYF.

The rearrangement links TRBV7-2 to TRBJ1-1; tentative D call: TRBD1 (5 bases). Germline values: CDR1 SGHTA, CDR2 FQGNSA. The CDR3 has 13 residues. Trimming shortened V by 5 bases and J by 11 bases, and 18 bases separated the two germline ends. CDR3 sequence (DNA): TGTGCCAGCAGCCCCGCCTTCGGGGCTAGGGCTTTCTTT. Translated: CASSPAFGARAFF.

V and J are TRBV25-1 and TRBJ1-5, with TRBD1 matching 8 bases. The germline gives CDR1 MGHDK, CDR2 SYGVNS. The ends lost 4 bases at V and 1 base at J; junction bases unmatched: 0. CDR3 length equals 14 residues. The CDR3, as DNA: TGTGCCAGCAGTGGACAGGGGAGCAATCAGCCCCAGCATTTT. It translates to CASSGQGSNQPQHF.

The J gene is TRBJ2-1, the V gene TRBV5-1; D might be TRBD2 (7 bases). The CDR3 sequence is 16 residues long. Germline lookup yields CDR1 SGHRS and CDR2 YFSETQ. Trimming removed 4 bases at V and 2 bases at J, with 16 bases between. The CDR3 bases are TGCGCCAGCAGCAGGGGGGGATTAGCCCCCTACAATGAGCAGTTCTTC. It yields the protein CASSRGGLAPYNEQFF. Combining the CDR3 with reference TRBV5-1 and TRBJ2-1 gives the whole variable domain KAGVTQTPRYLIKTRGQQVTLSCSPISGHRSVSWYQQTPGQGLQFLFEYFSETQRNKGNFPGRFSGRQFSNSRSEMNVSTLELGDSALYLCASSRGGLAPYNEQFFGPGTRLTVL.

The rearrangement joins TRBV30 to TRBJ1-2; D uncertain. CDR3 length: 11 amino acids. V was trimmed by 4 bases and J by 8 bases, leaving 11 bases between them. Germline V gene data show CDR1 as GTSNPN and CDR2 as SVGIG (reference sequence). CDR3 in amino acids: CAWIATGGYTF. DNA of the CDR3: TGTGCCTGGATAGCGACGGGGGGCTACACCTTC.

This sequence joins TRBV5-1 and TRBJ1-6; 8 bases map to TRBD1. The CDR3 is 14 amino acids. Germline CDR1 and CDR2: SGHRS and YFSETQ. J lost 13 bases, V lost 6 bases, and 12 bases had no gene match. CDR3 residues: CASTHGQGVGPLHF. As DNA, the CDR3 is TGCGCCAGCACCCATGGACAGGGTGTGGGGCCCCTCCACTTT.